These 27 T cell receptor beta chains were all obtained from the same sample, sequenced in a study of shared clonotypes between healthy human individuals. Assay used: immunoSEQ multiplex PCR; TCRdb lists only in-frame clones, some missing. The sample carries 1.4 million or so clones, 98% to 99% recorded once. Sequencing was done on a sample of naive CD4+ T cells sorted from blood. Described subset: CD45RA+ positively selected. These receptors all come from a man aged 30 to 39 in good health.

The CDR3 is CASSSRHRGSGPHGEPQHF. The CDR3 DNA is TGTGCCAGCAGCTCGCGTCATAGGGGCTCAGGCCCTCACGGTGAGCCCCAGCATTTT. The chain recombines TRBV7-8 with TRBJ1-5; D perhaps matches TRBD1 (5 bases). Germline values: CDR1 SGHVS, CDR2 FQNEAQ. This CDR3 region has 19 residues. V was trimmed by 4 bases and J by 8 bases, leaving 30 bases between them.

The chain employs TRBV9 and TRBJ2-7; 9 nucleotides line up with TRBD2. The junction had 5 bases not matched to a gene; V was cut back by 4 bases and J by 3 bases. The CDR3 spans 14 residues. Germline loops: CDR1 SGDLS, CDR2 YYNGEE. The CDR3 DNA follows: TGTGCCAGCAGCCCCTGGACTAGCGACTACGAGCAGTACTTC. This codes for CASSPWTSDYEQYF. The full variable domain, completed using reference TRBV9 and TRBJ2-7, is DSGVTQTPKHLITATGQRVTLRCSPRSGDLSVYWYQQSLDQGLQFLIQYYNGEERAKGNILERFSAQQFPDLHSELNLSSLELGDSALYFCASSPWTSDYEQYFGPGTRLTVT.

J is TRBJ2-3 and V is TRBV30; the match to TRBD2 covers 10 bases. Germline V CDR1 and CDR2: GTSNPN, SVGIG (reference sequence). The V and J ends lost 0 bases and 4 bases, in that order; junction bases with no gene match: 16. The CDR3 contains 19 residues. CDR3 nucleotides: TGTGCCTGGAGTGTACCTCAGCGGGAGGGCCACTATCCGCCAGATACGCAGTATTTT. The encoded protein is CAWSVPQREGHYPPDTQYF.

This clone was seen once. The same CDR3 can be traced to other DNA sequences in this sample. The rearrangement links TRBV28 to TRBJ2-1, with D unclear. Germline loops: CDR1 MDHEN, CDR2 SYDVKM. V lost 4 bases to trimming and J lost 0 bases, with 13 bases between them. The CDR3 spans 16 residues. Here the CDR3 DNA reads TGTGCCAGCAGTTCCCCCTCGGGCAGCTCCTACAATGAGCAGTTCTTC. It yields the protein CASSSPSGSSYNEQFF.

The CDR3 DNA reads as TGTGCCAGCAGGCGGGACCAGAACACCGGGGAGCTGTTTTTT. It translates to CASRRDQNTGELFF. This chain joins TRBV9 and TRBJ2-2; a possible D gene is TRBD2 (6 bases). V lost 5 bases and J 1 base, leaving 9 bases between the germline ends. The CDR3 spans 14 residues. Germline assignment: CDR1 SGDLS and CDR2 YYNGEE. The full variable domain, rest sourced from reference TRBV9 and TRBJ2-2, is DSGVTQTPKHLITATGQRVTLRCSPRSGDLSVYWYQQSLDQGLQFLIQYYNGEERAKGNILERFSAQQFPDLHSELNLSSLELGDSALYFCASRRDQNTGELFFGEGSRLTVL.

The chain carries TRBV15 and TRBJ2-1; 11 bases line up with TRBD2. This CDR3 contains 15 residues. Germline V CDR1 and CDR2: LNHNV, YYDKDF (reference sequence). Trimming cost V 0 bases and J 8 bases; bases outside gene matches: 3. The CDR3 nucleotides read TGTGCCACCAGCAGAGATAGCGGGAGGGCCGATGAGCAGTTCTTC. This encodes CATSRDSGRADEQFF.

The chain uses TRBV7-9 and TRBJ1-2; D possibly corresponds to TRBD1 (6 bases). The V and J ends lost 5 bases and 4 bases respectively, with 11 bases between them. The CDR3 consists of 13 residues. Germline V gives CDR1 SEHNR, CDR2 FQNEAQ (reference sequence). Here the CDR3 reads CASSKGGVYGYTF. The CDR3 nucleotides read TGTGCCAGCAGCAAAGGGGGGGTCTATGGCTACACCTTC.

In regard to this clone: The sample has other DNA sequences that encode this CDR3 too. CDR3 DNA sequence: TGTGCCAGCTCACGCGACAGAAGCTCCTACGAGCAGTACTTC. This codes for CASSRDRSSYEQYF. The J gene is TRBJ2-7, the V gene TRBV18, with D tentatively TRBD1 (5 bases). Germline CDR1 KGHSH, CDR2 LQKENI. Trimming cost V 4 bases and J 0 bases, with 10 bases left between them. The CDR3 totals 14 residues.

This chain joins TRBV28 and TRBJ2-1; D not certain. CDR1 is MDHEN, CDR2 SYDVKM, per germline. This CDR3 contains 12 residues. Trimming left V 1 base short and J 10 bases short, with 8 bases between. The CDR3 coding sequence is TGTGCCAGCAGTTTATCCCAGAGAGAGCAGTTCTTC. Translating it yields CASSLSQREQFF.

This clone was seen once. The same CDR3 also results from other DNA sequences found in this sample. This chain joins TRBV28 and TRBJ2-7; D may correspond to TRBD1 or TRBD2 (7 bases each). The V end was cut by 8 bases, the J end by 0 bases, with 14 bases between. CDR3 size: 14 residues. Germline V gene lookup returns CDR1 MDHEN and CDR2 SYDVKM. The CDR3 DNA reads TGTGCCAGCCGAGGGGGCGGGAGCTCCTACGAGCAGTACTTC. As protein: CASRGGGSSYEQYF.

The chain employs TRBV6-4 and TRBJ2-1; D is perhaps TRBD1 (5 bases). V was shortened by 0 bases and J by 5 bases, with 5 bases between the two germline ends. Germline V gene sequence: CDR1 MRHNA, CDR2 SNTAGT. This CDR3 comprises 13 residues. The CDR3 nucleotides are TGTGCCAGCAGTGACTCGACAGACAATGAGCAGTTCTTC. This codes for CASSDSTDNEQFF.

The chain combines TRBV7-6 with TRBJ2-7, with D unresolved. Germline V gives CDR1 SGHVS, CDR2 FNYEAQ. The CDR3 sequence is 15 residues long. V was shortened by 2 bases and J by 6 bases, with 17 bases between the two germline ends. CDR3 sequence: CASSLSNRVNGEQYF. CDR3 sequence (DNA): TGTGCCAGCAGCTTATCTAACAGAGTCAATGGCGAGCAGTACTTC.

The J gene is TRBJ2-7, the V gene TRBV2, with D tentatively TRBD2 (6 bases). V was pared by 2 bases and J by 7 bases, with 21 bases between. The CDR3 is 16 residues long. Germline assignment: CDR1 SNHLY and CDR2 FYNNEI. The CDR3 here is CASSEIEPRIAGEQYF. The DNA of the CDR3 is TGTGCCAGCAGTGAAATCGAGCCTAGGATCGCGGGGGAGCAGTACTTC.

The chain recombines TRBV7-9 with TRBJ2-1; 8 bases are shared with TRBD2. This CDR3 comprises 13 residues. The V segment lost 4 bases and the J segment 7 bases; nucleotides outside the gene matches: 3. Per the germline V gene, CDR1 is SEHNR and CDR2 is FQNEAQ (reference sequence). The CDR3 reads CASSSRGGNEQFF. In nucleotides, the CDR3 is TGTGCCAGCAGCTCCCGGGGGGGGAATGAGCAGTTCTTC.

CDR3 sequence (DNA): TGTGCCAGCAGCCGAGGACAGCCGAATCTCTATGGCTACACCTTC. Protein sequence: CASSRGQPNLYGYTF. This sequence joins TRBV7-2 and TRBJ1-2, with D possibly being TRBD1 (6 bases). The CDR3 is 15 residues long. CDR1 and CDR2 (germline): SGHTA, FQGNSA. Trimming removed 5 bases from V and 4 bases from J, with 17 bases in between.

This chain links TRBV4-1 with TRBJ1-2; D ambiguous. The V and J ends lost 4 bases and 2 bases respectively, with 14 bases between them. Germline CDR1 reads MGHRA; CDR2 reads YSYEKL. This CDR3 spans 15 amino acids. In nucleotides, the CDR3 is TGCGCCAGCAGCCCCTTCCTACAGACGAACTATGGCTACACCTTC. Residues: CASSPFLQTNYGYTF.

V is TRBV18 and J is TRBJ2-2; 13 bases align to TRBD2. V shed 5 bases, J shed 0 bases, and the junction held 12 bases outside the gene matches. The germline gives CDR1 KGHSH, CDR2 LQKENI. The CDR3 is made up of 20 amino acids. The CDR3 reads CASSSRTSGRGFANTGELFF. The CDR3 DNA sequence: TGTGCCAGCTCATCGCGGACTAGCGGGAGAGGGTTCGCGAACACCGGGGAGCTGTTTTTT.

CDR3 amino acids: CASSFGGLAAFQETQYF. Written as DNA, the CDR3 is TGTGCCAGCAGCTTTGGCGGACTAGCGGCGTTCCAAGAGACCCAGTACTTC. V and J are TRBV12-1 and TRBJ2-5; the D call in the table, TRBD2, was not verified against the DNA. TRBV12-1 is given as a pseudogene. The CDR3 sequence is 17 residues long.

Here the CDR3 DNA reads TGTGCCAGCAGCCTAACGTGGGACTCCTACGAGCAGTACTTC. Protein sequence: CASSLTWDSYEQYF. The rearrangement joins TRBV6-5 to TRBJ2-7; D uncertain. This CDR3 has 14 amino acids. V was pared by 6 bases and J by 0 bases, with 12 bases between. Germline assignment: CDR1 MNHEY and CDR2 SVGAGI.

CDR3 sequence reads: CASSLGAGFTYEQYF. As DNA, the CDR3 is TGTGCCAGCAGCTTAGGGGCAGGGTTTACCTACGAGCAGTACTTC. The chain combines TRBV7-6 with TRBJ2-7; weak D call: TRBD1 (5 bases). The CDR3 is 15 residues long. Trimming pared 1 base from V and 2 bases from J, leaving 12 bases between. Germline V gives CDR1 SGHVS, CDR2 FNYEAQ.

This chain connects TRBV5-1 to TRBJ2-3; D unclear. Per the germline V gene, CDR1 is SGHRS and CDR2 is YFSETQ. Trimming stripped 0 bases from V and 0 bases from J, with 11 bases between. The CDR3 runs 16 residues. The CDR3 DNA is TGCGCCAGCAGCTTGGGCGTAGACTCAAGCACAGATACGCAGTATTTT. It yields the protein CASSLGVDSSTDTQYF.

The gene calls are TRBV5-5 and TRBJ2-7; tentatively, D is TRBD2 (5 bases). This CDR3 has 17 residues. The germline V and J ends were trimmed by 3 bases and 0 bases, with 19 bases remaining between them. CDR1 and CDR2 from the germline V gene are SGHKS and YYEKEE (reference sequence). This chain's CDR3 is CASSSAGSQAYSYEQYF. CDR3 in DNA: TGTGCCAGCAGCTCGGCGGGTAGTCAGGCGTACTCCTACGAGCAGTACTTC.

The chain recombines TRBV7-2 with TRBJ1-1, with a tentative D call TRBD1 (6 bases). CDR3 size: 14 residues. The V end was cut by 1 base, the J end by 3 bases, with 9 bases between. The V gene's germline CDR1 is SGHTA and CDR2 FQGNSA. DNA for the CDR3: TGTGCCAGCAGCTTAGGGGGGCGAGACACTGAAGCTTTCTTT. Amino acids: CASSLGGRDTEAFF.

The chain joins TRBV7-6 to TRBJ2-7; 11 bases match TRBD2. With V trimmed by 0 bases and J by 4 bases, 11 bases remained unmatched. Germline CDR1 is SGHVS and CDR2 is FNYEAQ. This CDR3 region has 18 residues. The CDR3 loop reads CASSLAPSSGRTRYEQYF. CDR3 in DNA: TGTGCCAGCAGCTTAGCCCCCTCTAGCGGGAGGACGAGGTACGAGCAGTACTTC.

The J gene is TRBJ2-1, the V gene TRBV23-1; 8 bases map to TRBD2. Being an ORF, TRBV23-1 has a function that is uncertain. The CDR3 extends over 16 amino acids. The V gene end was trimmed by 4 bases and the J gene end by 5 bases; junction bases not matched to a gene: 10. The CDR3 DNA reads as TGCGCCAGCAGTCCCCCAGGCACTAGCGGAGACAATGAGCAGTTCTTC. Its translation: CASSPPGTSGDNEQFF.

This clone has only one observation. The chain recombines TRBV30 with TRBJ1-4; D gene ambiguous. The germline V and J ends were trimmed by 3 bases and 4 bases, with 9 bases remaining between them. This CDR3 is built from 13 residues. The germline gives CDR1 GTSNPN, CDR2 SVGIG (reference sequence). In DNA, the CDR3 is TGTGCCTGGAGCAGTCAGCTTAATGAAAAACTGTTTTTT. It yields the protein CAWSSQLNEKLFF. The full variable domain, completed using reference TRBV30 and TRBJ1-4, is SQTIHQWPATLVQPVGSPLSLECTVEGTSNPNLYWYRQAAGRGLQLLFYSVGIGQISSEVPQNLSASRPQDRQFILSSKKLLLSDSGFYLCAWSSQLNEKLFFGSGTQLSVL.

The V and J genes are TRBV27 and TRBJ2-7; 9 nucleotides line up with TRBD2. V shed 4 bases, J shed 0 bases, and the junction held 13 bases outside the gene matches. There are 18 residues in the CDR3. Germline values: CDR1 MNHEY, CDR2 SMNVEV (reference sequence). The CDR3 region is CASSSSSGKPSFSYEQYF. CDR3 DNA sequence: TGTGCCAGCAGTTCTTCTAGCGGGAAACCTTCTTTCTCCTACGAGCAGTACTTC.